This T cell receptor (beta chain) was profiled in a study of identical twins. The CDR3 extends over 13 amino acids. Looked up from germline, CDR1 is DFQATT and CDR2 is SNEGSKA (reference sequence). V gave up 6 bases and J gave up 8 bases, with 17 bases separating them. Study outcomes and limitations: Cross-sectional statistics, not tracking of the same donors, supported the conclusions. A partial confounding effect on zero-insertion analyses could come from invariant MAIT and iNKT cells.

TCRdb re-called the 5' RACE reads with MiXCR, one entry per CDR3 protein. The repertoire has about 690,000 distinct CDR3 sequences, approximately 22% of them found once; the top ten carry roughly 4.3%. On this clonotype: Its target is not known.

This sample also appeared in a second study, on T cells expressing NK-cell markers. This second report adds: No clear determination of HCMV specificity was made for expanded NKG2C+ T cell clones.

Sequenced material: PBMCs. The chain combines TRBV20-1 with TRBJ2-1; D is undetermined. This receptor was identified in a woman between 18 and 29 years old in good health. CDR3 in amino acids: CSALVSRGDEQFF. CDR3 sequence (DNA): TGCAGTGCCCTGGTGTCCCGAGGTGATGAGCAGTTCTTC.